Listed here are 14 T cell receptor beta chains from one sample, sequenced in a study of T cell responses to AZD1222 COVID-19 vaccine. Some clones are missing from TCRdb's copy, which holds only in-frame ones; the method was immunoSEQ multiplex PCR. The sample shows around 66,000 clones, 85% to 90% of them seen only once. Sequencing used peripheral blood, obtained 28 days after the second dose of the MenACWY control vaccine. These receptors were collected from an adult who received the MenACWY meningococcal vaccine as a control.

J is TRBJ2-5 and V is TRBV7-3, with D hard to call. The CDR3 covers 18 residues. Germline values: CDR1 SGHTA, CDR2 FQGTGA. With 1 base removed from V and 2 bases from J, the gap between germline ends came to 20 bases. In nucleotides, the CDR3 is TGTGCCAGCAGCTTAAAAGGTAGATTGGGCAGCATTCAAGAGACCCAGTACTTC. Protein sequence: CASSLKGRLGSIQETQYF. The entire variable domain, with the rest obtained from reference TRBV7-3 and TRBJ2-5, is as follows: GAGVSQTPSNKVTEKGKYVELRCDPISGHTALYWYRQSLGQGPEFLIYFQGTGAADDSGLPNDRFFAVRPEGSVSTLKIQRTERGDSAVYLCASSLKGRLGSIQETQYFGPGTRLLVL.

The chain recombines TRBV10-3 with TRBJ1-5, with unresolved D. The germline V and J ends were trimmed by 4 bases and 2 bases, with 6 bases remaining between them. The CDR3 is 13 residues long. CDR1 and CDR2 (germline): ENHRY, SYGVKD. In nucleotides, the CDR3 is TGTGCCATCAGTGGATCGGGCAATCAGCCCCAGCATTTT. Translated, it gives CAISGSGNQPQHF.

This chain uses TRBV2 with TRBJ2-2; 8 nucleotides agree with TRBD1. The ends lost 3 bases at V and 5 bases at J; junction bases unmatched: 8. There are 16 residues in the CDR3. The germline V gene encodes CDR1 SNHLY and CDR2 FYNNEI. The CDR3 sequence: CASSEAQGARTGELFF. In DNA form, the CDR3 reads TGTGCCAGCAGTGAGGCCCAGGGGGCGCGAACCGGGGAGCTGTTTTTT.

This clone was picked up one time. The chain recombines TRBV28 with TRBJ1-4; 7 nucleotides line up with TRBD1. This CDR3 comprises 15 residues. Looked up from germline, CDR1 is MDHEN and CDR2 is SYDVKM. Trimming cost V 3 bases and J 8 bases; bases outside gene matches: 9. CDR3 sequence: CASSFNRGGGEKLFF. CDR3 nucleotide sequence: TGTGCCAGCAGTTTTAACAGGGGCGGCGGCGAAAAACTGTTTTTT.

The rearrangement uses TRBV18 and TRBJ1-1; 9 positions match TRBD1. There are 15 residues in the CDR3. Trimming cost V 2 bases and J 4 bases; bases outside gene matches: 5. Germline V gene lookup returns CDR1 KGHSH and CDR2 LQKENI. CDR3 loop: CASSPLQGAGTEAFF. CDR3 in DNA: TGTGCCAGCTCACCATTACAGGGGGCCGGCACTGAAGCTTTCTTT.

This chain connects TRBV5-1 to TRBJ2-7; 7 bases align to TRBD1. Germline V gene lookup returns CDR1 SGHRS and CDR2 YFSETQ. This CDR3 has 15 amino acids. The V and J ends lost 4 bases and 1 base, in that order; junction bases with no gene match: 8. This CDR3 is CASSVSGGSSYEQYF. The CDR3 bases are TGCGCCAGCAGCGTATCAGGGGGTTCGTCCTACGAGCAGTACTTC. The variable domain in full, with the rest retrieved from reference TRBV5-1 and TRBJ2-7, is KAGVTQTPRYLIKTRGQQVTLSCSPISGHRSVSWYQQTPGQGLQFLFEYFSETQRNKGNFPGRFSGRQFSNSRSEMNVSTLELGDSALYLCASSVSGGSSYEQYFGPGTRLTVT.

This sequence joins TRBV3-1 (or the pseudogene TRBV3-2) and TRBJ1-2; TRBD1 is a possible D gene (6 bases). CDR3 length: 15 amino acids. CDR1 is LGHDT and CDR2 is YNNKEL in the germline V gene (reference sequence). The V end lost 0 bases, the J end lost 4 bases, and 12 bases lay between the germline ends. In nucleotides, the CDR3 is TGTGCCAGCAGCCAAGAACCGGGGGGCCCCTATGGCTACACCTTC. This sequence encodes CASSQEPGGPYGYTF.

As concerns this clone: The junction differs from germline at one of its ends, possibly a read error. CDR3 protein: CASSFREEAQYF. CDR3 nucleotides: TGTGCCAGCAGTTTCCGAGAAGAGGCCCAGTACTTC. The rearrangement joins TRBV12-3 or TRBV12-4 to TRBJ2-5; D is unclear. The CDR3 runs 12 residues.

The J gene is TRBJ1-4, the V gene TRBV29-1; possible D gene TRBD1, 6 bases. V shed 4 bases and J shed 8 bases, with 11 bases lying between them. CDR3 length: 12 amino acids. CDR1 and CDR2 from the germline V gene are SQVTM and ANQGSEA. This CDR3 is CSVGWTAEKLFF. Written as DNA, the CDR3 is TGCAGCGTTGGTTGGACAGCAGAAAAACTGTTTTTT. Full variable domain (rest looked up from reference TRBV29-1 and TRBJ1-4): SAVISQKPSRDICQRGTSLTIQCQVDSQVTMMFWYRQQPGQSLTLIATANQGSEATYESGFVIDKFPISRPNLTFSTLTVSNMSPEDSSIYLCSVGWTAEKLFFGSGTQLSVL.

The genes are TRBV7-8 and TRBJ2-7; TRBD1 matches at 7 bases. From germline, CDR1 is SGHVS and CDR2 FQNEAQ. The CDR3 extends over 13 amino acids. With V trimmed by 4 bases and J by 3 bases, 3 bases remained unmatched. For the CDR3, the DNA is TGTGCCAGCAGCTGGGACAGACTCTACGAGCAGTACTTC. Translated: CASSWDRLYEQYF. The full variable domain, with the rest looked up from reference TRBV7-8 and TRBJ2-7, is GAGVSQSPRYKVAKRGQDVALRCDPISGHVSLFWYQQALGQGPEFLTYFQNEAQLDKSGLPSDRFFAERPEGSVSTLKIQRTQQEDSAVYLCASSWDRLYEQYFGPGTRLTVT.

The sample holds a few counts of this clone. The rearrangement links TRBV5-1 to TRBJ2-7, with 7 bases that match TRBD1. This CDR3 region has 15 residues. Germline loops: CDR1 SGHRS, CDR2 YFSETQ. With 3 bases clipped from V and 6 bases from J, the junction kept 12 bases outside the gene matches. CDR3 amino acids: CASSSYRGALSEQYF. CDR3 coding DNA: TGCGCCAGCAGCTCTTACAGGGGAGCGCTTTCCGAGCAGTACTTC.

The gene calls are TRBV4-1 and TRBJ1-5; D is perhaps TRBD1 (5 bases). Trimming removed 1 base from V and 4 bases from J, with 17 bases in between. The germline CDR1 and CDR2 sequences are MGHRA and YSYEKL. The length of the CDR3 is 17 residues. The CDR3 DNA reads TGCGCCAGCAGCCAAGGGGGCGTGGCTCCCGCGAATCAGCCCCAGCATTTT. Protein product: CASSQGGVAPANQPQHF.

This sequence joins TRBV9 and TRBJ2-6; D not resolved. Germline CDR1 and CDR2: SGDLS and YYNGEE. The CDR3 spans 16 residues. Between the trimmed V and J ends, which lost 0 bases and 0 bases, there was a span of 7 bases. The chain's CDR3 is CASSVGGSSGANVLTF. The CDR3 DNA reads TGTGCCAGCAGCGTAGGCGGTAGCTCTGGGGCCAACGTCCTGACTTTC. Full variable domain (missing parts from reference TRBV9 and TRBJ2-6): DSGVTQTPKHLITATGQRVTLRCSPRSGDLSVYWYQQSLDQGLQFLIQYYNGEERAKGNILERFSAQQFPDLHSELNLSSLELGDSALYFCASSVGGSSGANVLTFGAGSRLTVL.

The chain is built from TRBV9 and TRBJ2-2, with 14 bases lining up with TRBD2. Germline V CDR1 and CDR2: SGDLS, YYNGEE. V trimming: 4 bases; J trimming: 5 bases; junction bases outside the gene matches: 7. The CDR3 spans 17 residues. This CDR3 reads CASSPGLAGVETGELFF. CDR3 nucleotides: TGTGCCAGCAGCCCGGGACTAGCGGGAGTCGAAACCGGGGAGCTGTTTTTT.